This TCR beta chain was sequenced during a study of shared clonotypes between healthy human individuals. Findings and limits, study-wide: Relative to memory subsets, naive subsets generally showed larger estimated richness. At large depth, rarefaction still showed sorted-subset sequencing to be incomplete. Sampling included only blood; tissue repertoires likely differ.

The material for each subset, its genomic DNA, was split evenly across several immunoSEQ plates. Clones were sequenced by immunoSEQ multiplex PCR, and TCRdb holds only the in-frame ones, with some missing. The sample yields 750,000 to 1,000,000 clones, 92% seen once. As regards this clone: Its specificity is not known.

The V gene end was trimmed by 7 bases and the J gene end by 5 bases; junction bases not matched to a gene: 11. The germline V gene has CDR1 SEHNR and CDR2 FQNEAQ (reference sequence). This CDR3 has 16 residues. It was CD45RO-negative cells, positively selected for CCR7, that made up naive CD8 cells, with terminally differentiated effector memory CD45RA+ cells excluded. V and J are TRBV7-9 and TRBJ2-1; 10 positions match TRBD2. Specimen: naive CD8+ T cells sorted from blood. The source is a man in his thirties or forties in good health. In DNA, the CDR3 is TGTGCCAGCACCTCCCCCCTAGCGGGAGATCACAATGAGCAGTTCTTC. Protein: CASTSPLAGDHNEQFF.